This T cell receptor beta chain originates from a study of T cell repertoires in cytomegalovirus infection. V lost 4 bases, J lost 5 bases, and 8 bases stayed unmatched. This CDR3 spans 15 amino acids. Worth noting for this clonotype: Antigen: not known.

Via MiXCR, TCRdb re-called the reads, giving one row per CDR3 protein. The table includes some 800,000 distinct CDR3 sequences, under 35% detected once. The genes are TRBV12-3 or TRBV12-4 and TRBJ2-5; 9 bases agree with TRBD2. This receptor was taken from a human donor in good health (CMV status not recorded). Some clones in this sample may be carry-over from other donors' samples. The sequences come from cultured CD8+ T cells from PBMCs, collected from culture after CMV antigen stimulation. The CDR3 protein is CASSWLAGMGETQYF. The CDR3 nucleotides read TGTGCCAGCAGTTGGCTAGCGGGGATGGGGGAGACCCAGTACTTC.